The clone carrying this TCR beta chain appeared a few times. RNA transcripts provided the source from which TCR beta CDR3 regions were amplified. A set of HTBI primers served as the primers for a first-round RT-PCR of the TCR CDR3. TCRdb recomputed calls from the multiplex PCR reads with MiXCR, one row per CDR3 protein. Among fewer than 900,000 distinct CDR3 sequences listed, 18% were seen once. Those with hyperthyroidism were 18 to 65 years old, newly diagnosed, and ill for under 2 months. The sample comes from a study of T cells in Graves' hyperthyroidism and ophthalmopathy. The CDR3 is 17 residues long. V lost 3 bases to trimming and J lost 5 bases, with 22 bases between them. The germline gives CDR1 SEHNR, CDR2 FQNEAQ (reference sequence).

The source is a woman between 45 and 60 years old with Graves' hyperthyroidism that later progressed to Graves' ophthalmopathy. The sequencing input was blood. The V call is TRBV7-9, the J call TRBJ1-2; possibly TRBD1 for D (5 bases). The CDR3 coding sequence is TGTGCCAGCAGCTTGACGCTGGACACTAGATACCAATATGGCTACACCTTC. Encoded protein: CASSLTLDTRYQYGYTF.